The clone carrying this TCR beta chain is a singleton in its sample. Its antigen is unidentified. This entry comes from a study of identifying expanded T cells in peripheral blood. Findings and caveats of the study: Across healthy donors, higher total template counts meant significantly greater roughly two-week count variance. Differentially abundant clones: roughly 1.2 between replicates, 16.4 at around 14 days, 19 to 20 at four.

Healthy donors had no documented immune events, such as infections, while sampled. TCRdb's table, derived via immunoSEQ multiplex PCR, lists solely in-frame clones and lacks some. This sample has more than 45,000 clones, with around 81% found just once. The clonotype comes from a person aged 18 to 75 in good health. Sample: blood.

The CDR3 DNA reads TGTGCCAGCAGCCAAGAACACAGGGCGTCTGGGGCCAACGTCCTGACTTTC. It is translated as CASSQEHRASGANVLTF. J is TRBJ2-6 and V is TRBV4-2; possible D gene TRBD1, 6 bases. Trimming removed 0 bases at V and 1 base at J, with 10 bases between. Germline CDR1 and CDR2: LGHNA and YNFKEQ. This CDR3 has 17 amino acids.